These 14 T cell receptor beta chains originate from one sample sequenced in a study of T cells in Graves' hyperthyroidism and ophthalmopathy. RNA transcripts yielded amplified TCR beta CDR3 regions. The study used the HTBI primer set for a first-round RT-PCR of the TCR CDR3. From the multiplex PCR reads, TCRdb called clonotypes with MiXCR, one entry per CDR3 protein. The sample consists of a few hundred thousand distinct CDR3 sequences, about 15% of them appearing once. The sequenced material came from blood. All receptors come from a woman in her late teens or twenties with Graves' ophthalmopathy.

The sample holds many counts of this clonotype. This CDR3 reads CASGLVLDREETQYF. The CDR3 nucleotides read TGTGCTAGTGGTTTGGTACTAGACAGGGAAGAGACCCAGTACTTC. The chain has TRBV12-5 and TRBJ2-5, with 7 bases identical to TRBD1. Germline CDR1 is LGHNT and CDR2 is FRNRAP. V gave up 0 bases and J gave up 3 bases; unmatched junction bases: 4. CDR3 length: 15 amino acids.

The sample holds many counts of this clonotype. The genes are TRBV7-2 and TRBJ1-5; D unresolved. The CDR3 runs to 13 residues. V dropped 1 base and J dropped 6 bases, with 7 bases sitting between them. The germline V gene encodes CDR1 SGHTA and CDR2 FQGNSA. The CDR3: CASSLGATQPQHF. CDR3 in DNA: TGTGCCAGCAGCTTAGGGGCCACTCAGCCCCAGCATTTT.

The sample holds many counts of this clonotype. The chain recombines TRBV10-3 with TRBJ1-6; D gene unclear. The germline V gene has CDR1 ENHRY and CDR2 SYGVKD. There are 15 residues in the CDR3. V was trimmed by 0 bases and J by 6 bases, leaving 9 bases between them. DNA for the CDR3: TGTGCCATCAGTGAGTCGACCGCGGTTAATTCACCCCTCCACTTT. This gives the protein CAISESTAVNSPLHF.

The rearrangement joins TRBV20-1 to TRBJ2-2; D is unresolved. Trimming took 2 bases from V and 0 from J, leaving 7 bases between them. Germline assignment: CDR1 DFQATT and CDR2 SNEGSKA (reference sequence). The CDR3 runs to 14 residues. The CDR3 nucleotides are TGCAGTGCTAGATACACCCCGAACACCGGGGAGCTGTTTTTT. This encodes CSARYTPNTGELFF.

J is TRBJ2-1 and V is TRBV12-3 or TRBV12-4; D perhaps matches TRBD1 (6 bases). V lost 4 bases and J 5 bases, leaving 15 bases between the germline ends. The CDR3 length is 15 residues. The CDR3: CASSYQAGTNNEQFF. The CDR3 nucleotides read TGTGCCAGCAGTTATCAGGCCGGGACAAACAATGAGCAGTTCTTC.

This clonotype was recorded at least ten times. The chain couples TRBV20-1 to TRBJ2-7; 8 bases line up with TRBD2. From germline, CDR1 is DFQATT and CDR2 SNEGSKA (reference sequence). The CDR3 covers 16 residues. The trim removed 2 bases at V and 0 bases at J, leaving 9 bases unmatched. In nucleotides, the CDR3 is TGCAGTGCTAGATTCGCGGGGGGCGTAGTCTCCTACGAGCAGTACTTC. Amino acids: CSARFAGGVVSYEQYF.

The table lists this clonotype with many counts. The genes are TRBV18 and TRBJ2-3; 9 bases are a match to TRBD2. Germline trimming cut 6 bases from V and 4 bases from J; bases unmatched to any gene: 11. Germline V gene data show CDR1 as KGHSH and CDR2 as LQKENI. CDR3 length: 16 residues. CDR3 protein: CASSESGGTTPDTQYF. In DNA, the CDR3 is TGTGCCAGCTCGGAAAGCGGGGGGACCACCCCAGATACGCAGTATTTT.

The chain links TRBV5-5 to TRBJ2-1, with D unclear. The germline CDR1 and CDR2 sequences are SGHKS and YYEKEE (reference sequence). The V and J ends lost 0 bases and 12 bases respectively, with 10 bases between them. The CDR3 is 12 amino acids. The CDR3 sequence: CASSLGEVWQFF. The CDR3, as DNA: TGTGCCAGCAGCTTGGGGGAAGTGTGGCAGTTCTTC.

The CDR3 DNA reads as TGTGCCATCAGTGACACCGACTCGCGGGGTTCCTACGAGCAGTACTTC. Its translation: CAISDTDSRGSYEQYF. The genes are TRBV10-3 and TRBJ2-7; possibly TRBD2 for D (6 bases). CDR3 length: 16 amino acids. Germline loops: CDR1 ENHRY, CDR2 SYGVKD. V shed 3 bases and J shed 1 base, with 16 bases lying between them.

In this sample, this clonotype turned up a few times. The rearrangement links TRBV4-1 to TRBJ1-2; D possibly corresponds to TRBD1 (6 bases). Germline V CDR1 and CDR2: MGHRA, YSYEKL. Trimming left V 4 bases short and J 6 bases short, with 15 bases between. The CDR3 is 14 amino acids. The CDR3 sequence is CASSPPAGANGYTF. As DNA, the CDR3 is TGCGCCAGCAGCCCCCCCGCAGGGGCAAATGGCTACACCTTC.

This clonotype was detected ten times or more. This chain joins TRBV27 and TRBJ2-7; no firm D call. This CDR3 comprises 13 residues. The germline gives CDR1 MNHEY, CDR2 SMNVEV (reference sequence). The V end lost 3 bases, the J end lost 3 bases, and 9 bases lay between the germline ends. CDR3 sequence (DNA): TGTGCCAGCAGTTTGGGCTTCGGCTACGAGCAGTACTTC. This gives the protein CASSLGFGYEQYF.

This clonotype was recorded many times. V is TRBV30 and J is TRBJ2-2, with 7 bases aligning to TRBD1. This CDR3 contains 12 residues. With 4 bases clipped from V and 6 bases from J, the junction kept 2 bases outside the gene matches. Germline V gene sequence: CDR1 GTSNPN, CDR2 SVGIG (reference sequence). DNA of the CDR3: TGTGCCTGGACGACAGGGCCCGGGGAGCTGTTTTTT. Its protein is CAWTTGPGELFF.

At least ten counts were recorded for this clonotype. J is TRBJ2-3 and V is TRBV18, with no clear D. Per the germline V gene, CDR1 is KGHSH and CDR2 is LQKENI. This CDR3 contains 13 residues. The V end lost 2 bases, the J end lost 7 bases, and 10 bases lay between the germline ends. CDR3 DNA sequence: TGTGCCAGCTCACCAAGTAAAGGGAATACGCAGTATTTT. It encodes CASSPSKGNTQYF.

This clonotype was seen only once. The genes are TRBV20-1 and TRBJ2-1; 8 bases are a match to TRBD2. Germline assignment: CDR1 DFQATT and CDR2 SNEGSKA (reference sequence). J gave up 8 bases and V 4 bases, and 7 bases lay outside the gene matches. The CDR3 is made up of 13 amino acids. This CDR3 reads CSANQRESYEQFF. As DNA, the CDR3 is TGCAGTGCTAACCAGCGGGAGAGTTATGAGCAGTTCTTC.